These 20 T cell receptor beta chains came from one sample sequenced in a study of shared clonotypes between healthy human individuals. TCRdb keeps only in-frame clones here, not all; method: immunoSEQ multiplex PCR. The data hold a few million clones, with 90% to 95% observed a single time. Input material: naive CD4+ T cells from PBMCs. The subset: CD45RA+ positively selected. These receptors were taken from a young man in good health. Some clones in this sample may be carry-over from other donors' samples.

This chain joins TRBV5-6 and TRBJ1-1; no clear D gene. CDR3 length: 15 amino acids. Trimming left V 0 bases short and J 0 bases short, with 9 bases between. Germline values: CDR1 SGHDT, CDR2 YYEEEE. The CDR3 reads CASSLGPLLNTEAFF. DNA for the CDR3: TGTGCCAGCAGCTTGGGCCCTTTATTGAACACTGAAGCTTTCTTT.

Concerning this clone itself: This specimen includes other DNA sequences encoding the same CDR3. V usage is TRBV28 and J usage is TRBJ1-5; D unclear. Between the trimmed V and J ends, which lost 2 bases and 4 bases, there was a span of 6 bases. The CDR3 covers 13 residues. Germline-derived CDR1 and CDR2 are MDHEN and SYDVKM. This CDR3 is CASSLRRNQPQHF. CDR3 sequence (DNA): TGTGCCAGCAGTTTAAGACGGAATCAGCCCCAGCATTTT.

The rearrangement uses TRBV7-2 and TRBJ2-3; maybe TRBD1 (6 bases). The V gene lost 5 bases and the J gene lost 6 bases, with 18 bases spanning the gap. Germline CDR1 reads SGHTA; CDR2 reads FQGNSA. The CDR3 runs 15 residues. The CDR3 here is CASSPDRLARDTQYF. In nucleotides, the CDR3 is TGTGCCAGCAGCCCCGACAGGCTAGCAAGGGATACGCAGTATTTT.

This chain joins TRBV7-9 and TRBJ2-7, with 11 bases fitting TRBD1. With V trimmed by 4 bases and J by 3 bases, 8 bases remained unmatched. This CDR3 spans 16 amino acids. The germline V gene encodes CDR1 SEHNR and CDR2 FQNEAQ (reference sequence). The CDR3 loop reads CASSSAGTGGFYEQYF. The CDR3 region has the DNA TGTGCCAGCAGCTCGGCCGGGACAGGGGGTTTCTACGAGCAGTACTTC.

V gene TRBV28 combines with J gene TRBJ1-1; D call uncertain. Germline assignment: CDR1 MDHEN and CDR2 SYDVKM. V lost 3 bases and J lost 1, with 9 bases in between. This CDR3 has 14 amino acids. The CDR3 protein is CASSLPIENTEAFF. The CDR3, as DNA: TGTGCCAGCAGTTTGCCTATTGAGAACACTGAAGCTTTCTTT.

The chain links TRBV18 to TRBJ2-1, with 8 bases matching TRBD1. Germline trimming cut 3 bases from V and 9 bases from J; bases unmatched to any gene: 7. Germline CDR1 and CDR2: KGHSH and LQKENI. The CDR3 loop spans 14 amino acids. Here the CDR3 DNA reads TGTGCCAGCTCACCTGACGCAGGGGGCCTTGAGCAGTTCTTC. This translates into CASSPDAGGLEQFF.

The rearrangement links TRBV28 to TRBJ1-4; TRBD1 agrees at 8 bases. The germline V gene has CDR1 MDHEN and CDR2 SYDVKM. Trimming cost V 8 bases and J 7 bases; bases outside gene matches: 9. The CDR3 is 14 amino acids. CDR3 nucleotides: TGTGCCAGCGTACCAGGGGGCGCCGGTGAAAAACTGTTTTTT. Residues: CASVPGGAGEKLFF.

Turning to this clone: The identical CDR3 is also encoded by other nucleotide sequences in the sample. The chain couples TRBV9 to TRBJ2-5; D not resolved. Germline V lookup: CDR1 SGDLS, CDR2 YYNGEE. This CDR3 has 14 amino acids. V was clipped by 0 bases and J by 5 bases, with 11 bases between them. CDR3 amino acids: CASSVASNSETQYF. The CDR3 DNA reads TGTGCCAGCAGCGTAGCTTCTAATTCGGAGACCCAGTACTTC.

This clone was recorded only once. The rearrangement uses TRBV6-1 and TRBJ2-7; 11 bases are shared with TRBD1. The CDR3 loop spans 14 amino acids. CDR1 and CDR2 from the germline V gene are MNHNS and SASEGT. After removal of 10 bases from V and 2 bases from J, the junction contained 7 bases not matched to a gene. The CDR3 sequence: CAIITGQGAYEQYF. CDR3 DNA sequence: TGTGCCATCATAACGGGACAGGGGGCCTACGAGCAGTACTTC.

In the case of this clone: Other DNA sequences in this sample translate to the same CDR3. Here the CDR3 reads CASSLLAGGYNEQFF. As DNA, the CDR3 is TGCGCCAGCAGCTTGTTGGCGGGAGGATACAATGAGCAGTTCTTC. The rearrangement uses TRBV5-1 and TRBJ2-1, with 8 bases that match TRBD2. The trim removed 1 base at V and 4 bases at J, leaving 4 bases unmatched. This CDR3 is 15 amino acids long. Germline V gene sequence: CDR1 SGHRS, CDR2 YFSETQ.

The chain recombines TRBV5-1 with TRBJ1-5, with a possible D match to TRBD1 (5 bases). V was pared by 4 bases and J by 5 bases, with 13 bases between. Germline CDR1 SGHRS, CDR2 YFSETQ. This CDR3 is built from 14 residues. In DNA, the CDR3 is TGCGCCAGCAGCCCTGACGACAGATATCAGCCCCAGCATTTT. This translates into CASSPDDRYQPQHF.

The chain links TRBV27 to TRBJ1-1; no clear D gene. Germline-derived CDR1 and CDR2 are MNHEY and SMNVEV (reference sequence). The length of the CDR3 is 15 residues. V lost 6 bases and J lost 1, with 15 bases in between. DNA of the CDR3: TGTGCCAGCAGGCACACCGGGAAGCAGAACACTGAAGCTTTCTTT. Its translation is CASRHTGKQNTEAFF.

The chain combines TRBV5-1 with TRBJ2-5; 10 bases are shared with TRBD1. Trimming at V came to 4 bases and at J to 5 bases, leaving 8 bases not matched to a gene. From germline, CDR1 is SGHRS and CDR2 YFSETQ. The CDR3 consists of 15 residues. CDR3 nucleotide sequence: TGCGCCAGCAGCGGGGGACAGGGGCCTGTCGAGACCCAGTACTTC. Translation: CASSGGQGPVETQYF.

The V call is TRBV5-8, the J call TRBJ2-7; 9 positions match TRBD1. CDR3 size: 13 residues. Looked up from germline, CDR1 is SGHTS and CDR2 is YDEGEE. With 4 bases clipped from V and 5 bases from J, the junction kept 4 bases outside the gene matches. The CDR3 here is CASSNRGRDEQYF. DNA of the CDR3: TGTGCCAGCAGCAACAGGGGGCGCGACGAGCAGTACTTC.

V is TRBV2 and J is TRBJ2-7, with TRBD2 matching over 7 bases. The V gene's germline CDR1 is SNHLY and CDR2 FYNNEI. The CDR3 covers 13 residues. With 2 bases clipped from V and 3 bases from J, the junction kept 1 base outside the gene matches. The CDR3 loop reads CASSEPSGYEQYF. Here the CDR3 DNA reads TGTGCCAGCAGTGAACCTAGCGGCTACGAGCAGTACTTC. The full variable domain, its missing parts supplied by reference TRBV2 and TRBJ2-7, is EPEVTQTPSHQVTQMGQEVILRCVPISNHLYFYWYRQILGQKVEFLVSFYNNEISEKSEIFDDQFSVERPDGSNFTLKIRSTKLEDSAMYFCASSEPSGYEQYFGPGTRLTVT.

Notes on this clone: The sample contains more than one DNA sequence encoding this CDR3. The V call is TRBV28, the J call TRBJ1-2; D perhaps matches TRBD1 (6 bases). Germline V CDR1 and CDR2: MDHEN, SYDVKM. Trimming took 3 bases from V and 5 from J, leaving 7 bases between them. This CDR3 has 12 residues. CDR3 loop: CASSLQGYGYTF. CDR3 nucleotide sequence: TGTGCCAGCAGTTTGCAGGGGTATGGCTACACCTTC.

This sequence joins TRBV7-2 and TRBJ2-1, with 8 bases aligning to TRBD1. This CDR3 spans 18 amino acids. Trimming took 1 base from V and 5 from J; bases not matched to a gene: 13. The germline V gene encodes CDR1 SGHTA and CDR2 FQGNSA. The CDR3, as DNA: TGTGCCAGCAGCTTAGTGGTTGCAGGGGGCTTGAGGAACAATGAGCAGTTCTTC. This encodes CASSLVVAGGLRNNEQFF.

J is TRBJ2-7 and V is TRBV5-4; D gene uncertain. The V and J ends lost 0 bases and 3 bases respectively, with 13 bases between them. Looked up from germline, CDR1 is SGHNT and CDR2 is YYREEE (reference sequence). The CDR3 consists of 15 residues. The CDR3 sequence is CASSLGLRTLYEQYF. The CDR3 DNA follows: TGTGCCAGCAGCTTGGGTCTAAGGACCCTCTACGAGCAGTACTTC.

A remark on this clone: The sample contains more than one DNA sequence encoding this CDR3. V and J are TRBV9 and TRBJ2-1; 7 bases are shared with TRBD2. Germline assignment: CDR1 SGDLS and CDR2 YYNGEE. This CDR3 has 15 amino acids. The V segment lost 0 bases and the J segment 7 bases; nucleotides outside the gene matches: 7. The CDR3 here is CASSVVSGIYNEQFF. CDR3 sequence (DNA): TGTGCCAGCAGCGTAGTCAGCGGGATCTATAATGAGCAGTTCTTC.

This clone is a singleton in its sample. Other DNA sequences in this sample translate to the same CDR3. The chain has TRBV11-2 and TRBJ1-2; D gene uncertain. CDR1 SGHAT and CDR2 FQNNGV come from the germline V gene. The length of the CDR3 is 12 residues. The ends were cut back, 1 base at V and 4 bases at J, with 4 bases in the middle. CDR3 sequence: CASSLASYGYTF. CDR3 nucleotide sequence: TGTGCCAGCAGCTTAGCGTCCTATGGCTACACCTTC.